These 32 T cell receptor beta chains came from one sample sequenced in a study of OX40 agonist ivuxolimab in advanced cancers. The data were produced by immunoSEQ multiplex PCR, yet TCRdb's version contains in-frame clones alone and is incomplete. The table lists about 68,000 clones, about 90% of them singletons. Here the sequenced sample was CD4+ or CD8+ T cells sorted from blood, taken in a trial of the OX40 agonist ivuxolimab. The receptors shown here come from an adult with an advanced solid tumor such as melanoma, head and neck, liver or kidney cancer.

The chain joins TRBV10-2 to TRBJ1-1, with no clear D. From germline, CDR1 is WSHSY and CDR2 SAAADI. V dropped 4 bases and J dropped 1 base, with 7 bases sitting between them. The CDR3 is made up of 13 amino acids. The CDR3 here is CASSARGNTEAFF. The CDR3, as DNA: TGCGCCAGCAGTGCCCGTGGGAACACTGAAGCTTTCTTT.

V is TRBV11-3 and J is TRBJ2-3; 7 positions match TRBD2. From germline, CDR1 is SGHNT and CDR2 YENEEA. The CDR3 loop spans 15 amino acids. Trimming removed 5 bases from V and 6 bases from J; junction bases left unmatched: 11. The CDR3 sequence: CASSPGSVREDTQYF. The CDR3 DNA reads as TGTGCCAGCAGCCCCGGGTCAGTGCGGGAGGATACGCAGTATTTT.

The rearrangement joins TRBV27 to TRBJ1-5, with D uncertain. The CDR3 runs to 14 residues. Trimming cost V 2 bases and J 9 bases, with 14 bases left between them. In germline, CDR1 is MNHEY, CDR2 SMNVEV (reference sequence). CDR3 DNA: TGTGCCAGCAGTTTACGGGGTGAGCATCCGCCCCAGCATTTT. Translating it yields CASSLRGEHPPQHF.

This clone showed up just once. V usage is TRBV20-1 and J usage is TRBJ2-7, with TRBD1 matching 8 bases. Unmatched junction bases numbered 8, after V lost 6 bases and J lost 10 bases. Germline assignment: CDR1 DFQATT and CDR2 SNEGSKA (reference sequence). This CDR3 contains 11 residues. The CDR3 DNA reads TGCAGTGCCGAGGGACAGGCCGATCAGTACTTC. It encodes CSAEGQADQYF.

This clone appeared once. This chain uses TRBV27 with TRBJ2-3; D remains unclear. Trimming stripped 0 bases from V and 0 bases from J, with 7 bases between. The CDR3 covers 15 residues. Germline assignment: CDR1 MNHEY and CDR2 SMNVEV (reference sequence). CDR3 loop: CASSLSWKSTDTQYF. CDR3 in DNA: TGTGCCAGCAGTTTATCGTGGAAAAGCACAGATACGCAGTATTTT.

CDR3: CASSPGQRNTEAFF. The CDR3, as DNA: TGTGCCAGCTCGCCGGGACAGAGGAACACTGAAGCTTTCTTT. V and J are TRBV18 and TRBJ1-1, with TRBD1 matching over 7 bases. J lost 1 base, V lost 6 bases, and 5 bases had no gene match. This CDR3 spans 14 amino acids. CDR1 and CDR2 (germline): KGHSH, LQKENI.

V and J are TRBV6-6 and TRBJ2-7, with 10 bases aligning to TRBD1. This CDR3 has 14 residues. Trimming removed 2 bases from V and 6 bases from J; junction bases left unmatched: 4. Germline CDR1 MNHNY, CDR2 SVGAGI (reference sequence). The CDR3: CASSYGTGVSEQYF. The DNA for the CDR3 is TGTGCCAGCAGTTACGGGACAGGGGTGTCCGAGCAGTACTTC.

This sequence joins TRBV27 and TRBJ2-5; D remains unclear. Germline CDR1 is MNHEY and CDR2 is SMNVEV (reference sequence). The germline V and J ends were trimmed by 7 bases and 1 base, with 10 bases remaining between them. The CDR3 length is 13 residues. This chain's CDR3 is CASTHSGQETQYF. DNA for the CDR3: TGTGCCAGCACCCATTCCGGCCAAGAGACCCAGTACTTC.

V and J are TRBV10-3 and TRBJ2-5; no firm D call. Trimming removed 4 bases from V and 5 bases from J, with 11 bases in between. CDR1 is ENHRY and CDR2 is SYGVKD in the germline V gene. The length of the CDR3 is 13 residues. DNA of the CDR3: TGTGCCATCAGTGGTGGGCCTCCGGAGACCCAGTACTTC. Protein product: CAISGGPPETQYF.

The J gene is TRBJ2-7, the V gene TRBV7-6; 9 bases align to TRBD2. The DNA end lines up better with TRBJ2-5; the J call may be wrong. The length of the CDR3 is 17 residues. Looked up from germline, CDR1 is SGHVS and CDR2 is FNYEAQ. CDR3 bases: TGTGCCAGCAGCTTAGCGGTTAGCGGGAGCTTCGGGGAGACCCAGTACTTC. Amino acid sequence: CASSLAVSGSFGETQYF.

V usage is TRBV2 and J usage is TRBJ1-1; 7 bases line up with TRBD1. The CDR3 consists of 13 residues. Per germline, CDR1 SNHLY and CDR2 FYNNEI. After removal of 6 bases from V and 1 base from J, the junction contained 2 bases not matched to a gene. CDR3 residues: CASRRTGNTEAFF. CDR3 sequence (DNA): TGTGCCAGCAGGAGGACAGGGAACACTGAAGCTTTCTTT.

This sequence joins TRBV5-6 and TRBJ1-2; D unresolved. This CDR3 has 13 amino acids. Germline V gives CDR1 SGHDT, CDR2 YYEEEE. The V gene lost 4 bases and the J gene lost 7 bases, with 14 bases spanning the gap. The DNA for the CDR3 is TGTGCCAGCAGCCCCGGAGTGGCGTCTGGCTACACCTTC. It translates to CASSPGVASGYTF.

The V gene is TRBV2, the J gene TRBJ1-5; no clear D. Germline values: CDR1 SNHLY, CDR2 FYNNEI. CDR3 length: 14 amino acids. V was trimmed by 5 bases and J by 0 bases, leaving 8 bases between them. CDR3 amino acids: CASSSGSSNQPQHF. As DNA, the CDR3 is TGTGCCAGCAGTTCGGGCAGTAGCAATCAGCCCCAGCATTTT. The full variable domain, in which reference TRBV2 and TRBJ1-5 provide the parts outside the CDR3, is EPEVTQTPSHQVTQMGQEVILRCVPISNHLYFYWYRQILGQKVEFLVSFYNNEISEKSEIFDDQFSVERPDGSNFTLKIRSTKLEDSAMYFCASSSGSSNQPQHFGDGTRLSIL.

The V call is TRBV19, the J call TRBJ1-5; D not resolved. Trimming removed 1 base at V and 6 bases at J, with 13 bases between. The CDR3 consists of 15 residues. CDR1 and CDR2 from the germline V gene are LNHDA and SQIVND (reference sequence). The chain's CDR3 is CASSIVSLTAQPQHF. For the CDR3, the DNA is TGTGCCAGTAGTATAGTCAGCCTTACGGCTCAGCCCCAGCATTTT.

This sequence joins TRBV5-6 and TRBJ1-5; weak D call: TRBD1 (6 bases). The CDR3 has 14 residues. V lost 4 bases and J lost 4, with 12 bases in between. Per germline, CDR1 SGHDT and CDR2 YYEEEE. In DNA, the CDR3 is TGTGCCAGCAGCAGCAGGGGATCGAATCAGCCCCAGCATTTT. It codes for CASSSRGSNQPQHF. Together with reference TRBV5-6 and TRBJ1-5, the CDR3 gives the full variable domain: DAGVTQSPTHLIKTRGQQVTLRCSPKSGHDTVSWYQQALGQGPQFIFQYYEEEERQRGNFPDRFSGHQFPNYSSELNVNALLLGDSALYLCASSSRGSNQPQHFGDGTRLSIL.

J is TRBJ1-1 and V is TRBV6-1, with 12 bases fitting TRBD1. The CDR3 is 15 residues long. The trim removed 6 bases at V and 2 bases at J, leaving 4 bases unmatched. Germline V gene data show CDR1 as MNHNS and CDR2 as SASEGT. The CDR3 bases are TGTGCCAGCAGGGGACAGGGGGCAGGAAACACTGAAGCTTTCTTT. Amino acids: CASRGQGAGNTEAFF.

The chain is built from TRBV7-9 and TRBJ1-1; no reliable D call. In germline, CDR1 is SEHNR, CDR2 FQNEAQ (reference sequence). This CDR3 has 16 amino acids. V dropped 3 bases and J dropped 3 bases, with 17 bases sitting between them. DNA of the CDR3: TGTGCCAGCAGCTTCCCAGGCCGGGGTGCCGACACTGAAGCTTTCTTT. It specifies CASSFPGRGADTEAFF.

J is TRBJ2-3 and V is TRBV29-1; TRBD2 might be the D (5 bases). The germline gives CDR1 SQVTM, CDR2 ANQGSEA. With 3 bases removed from V and 4 bases from J, the gap between germline ends came to 11 bases. This CDR3 region has 13 residues. The CDR3 sequence is CSVDSGWADTQYF. The CDR3 DNA sequence: TGCAGCGTTGATTCGGGATGGGCAGATACGCAGTATTTT.

The rearrangement links TRBV9 to TRBJ2-1; 8 nucleotides agree with TRBD1. The ends lost 3 bases at V and 4 bases at J; junction bases unmatched: 9. This CDR3 has 16 residues. The germline CDR1 and CDR2 sequences are SGDLS and YYNGEE. This chain's CDR3 is CASSGSTGALYNEQFF. Written as DNA, the CDR3 is TGTGCCAGCAGCGGTTCGACAGGGGCCCTATACAATGAGCAGTTCTTC.

The J gene is TRBJ1-3, the V gene TRBV11-2, with D possibly being TRBD1 (5 bases). The CDR3 has 16 amino acids. The germline gives CDR1 SGHAT, CDR2 FQNNGV. The V and J ends lost 5 bases and 4 bases respectively, with 18 bases between them. DNA of the CDR3: TGTGCCAGCAGCCTTGAACGGGGGACTGCCGGAAACACCATATATTTT. This encodes CASSLERGTAGNTIYF. The full variable domain, completed using reference TRBV11-2 and TRBJ1-3, is EAGVAQSPRYKIIEKRQSVAFWCNPISGHATLYWYQQILGQGPKLLIQFQNNGVVDDSQLPKDRFSAERLKGVDSTLKIQPAKLEDSAVYLCASSLERGTAGNTIYFGEGSWLTVV.

V gene TRBV5-1 combines with J gene TRBJ1-2, with TRBD1 matching 7 bases. Trimming took 2 bases from V and 8 from J; bases not matched to a gene: 9. Germline V gene sequence: CDR1 SGHRS, CDR2 YFSETQ. This CDR3 region has 14 residues. CDR3 protein: CASSFEGQPAGYTF. In DNA, the CDR3 is TGCGCCAGCAGCTTCGAGGGACAGCCGGCGGGCTACACCTTC.

The J gene is TRBJ2-1, the V gene TRBV2, with D hard to call. This CDR3 has 16 residues. Germline V gene data show CDR1 as SNHLY and CDR2 as FYNNEI. V lost 5 bases and J lost 4, with 18 bases in between. CDR3 residues: CASSPVLPELYNEQFF. The DNA of the CDR3 is TGTGCCAGCAGTCCGGTTTTACCTGAACTATACAATGAGCAGTTCTTC.

This clone occurred once. Other nucleotide sequences from this sample produce the same CDR3. This chain connects TRBV19 to TRBJ2-2; D uncertain. The V gene's germline CDR1 is LNHDA and CDR2 SQIVND (reference sequence). The CDR3 is 13 amino acids. V lost 4 bases, J lost 8 bases, and 11 bases lay in between. The DNA of the CDR3 is TGTGCCAGTAGTACCATTAGTAATGGGGAGCTGTTTTTT. The encoded protein is CASSTISNGELFF. The variable domain in full, with the rest retrieved from reference TRBV19 and TRBJ2-2, is DGGITQSPKYLFRKEGQNVTLSCEQNLNHDAMYWYRQDPGQGLRLIYYSQIVNDFQKGDIAEGYSVSREKKESFPLTVTSAQKNPTAFYLCASSTISNGELFFGEGSRLTVL.

This chain connects TRBV18 to TRBJ2-7; D tentatively fits TRBD1 or TRBD2 (5 bases each). Germline CDR1 KGHSH, CDR2 LQKENI. The length of the CDR3 is 15 residues. Trimming cost V 3 bases and J 7 bases, with 19 bases left between them. In DNA form, the CDR3 reads TGTGCCAGCTCACCCCGGGACGGATCCCGTCGGGAGCAGTACTTC. This translates into CASSPRDGSRREQYF.

This chain joins TRBV7-6 and TRBJ2-1; 7 bases align to TRBD2. The J segment lost 4 bases and the V segment lost 4 bases, leaving 7 bases of the junction unmatched. Per the germline V gene, CDR1 is SGHVS and CDR2 is FNYEAQ. This CDR3 contains 15 residues. DNA for the CDR3: TGTGCCAGCAGCTCCTGGGGGGGACTATACAATGAGCAGTTCTTC. Translating gives CASSSWGGLYNEQFF.

This clone came up once. The rearrangement uses TRBV18 and TRBJ2-1; the D gene is possibly TRBD1 (6 bases). The V end lost 3 bases, the J end lost 6 bases, and 12 bases lay between the germline ends. Per the germline V gene, CDR1 is KGHSH and CDR2 is LQKENI. The CDR3 has 14 amino acids. The CDR3: CASSPTRGINEQFF. CDR3 coding DNA: TGTGCCAGCTCACCGACCAGGGGTATCAATGAGCAGTTCTTC. Together with reference TRBV18 and TRBJ2-1, the CDR3 gives the full variable domain: NAGVMQNPRHLVRRRGQEARLRCSPMKGHSHVYWYRQLPEEGLKFMVYLQKENIIDESGMPKERFSAEFPKEGPSILRIQQVVRGDSAAYFCASSPTRGINEQFFGPGTRLTVL.

This sequence joins TRBV5-5 and TRBJ2-7; 10 bases map to TRBD2. This CDR3 is built from 13 residues. V lost 5 bases to trimming and J lost 6 bases; unmatched junction nucleotides: 5. Germline V gene sequence: CDR1 SGHKS, CDR2 YYEKEE (reference sequence). In nucleotides, the CDR3 is TGTGCCAGCAGGGGGACTAGCGTATTCGAGCAGTACTTC. Translation gives CASRGTSVFEQYF.

The chain is built from TRBV2 and TRBJ2-7; D possibly corresponds to TRBD2 (5 bases). The germline gives CDR1 SNHLY, CDR2 FYNNEI. The CDR3 is 15 residues long. With 10 bases removed from V and 0 bases from J, the gap between germline ends came to 19 bases. In nucleotides, the CDR3 is TGTGCCATCACCGGAGGATCTGGCAGCTCCTACGAGCAGTACTTC. Translating it yields CAITGGSGSSYEQYF.

The V and J genes are TRBV28 and TRBJ2-5, with D perhaps matching TRBD2 (6 bases). The CDR3 has 16 amino acids. The V end lost 6 bases, the J end lost 1 base, and 18 bases lay between the germline ends. Looked up from germline, CDR1 is MDHEN and CDR2 is SYDVKM. The CDR3 nucleotides are TGTGCCAGCAGCCATACCAGAATTAGCGGCCAAGAGACCCAGTACTTC. Translation gives CASSHTRISGQETQYF.

CDR3 sequence: CASSLGTGVNTGELFF. The CDR3 nucleotides read TGTGCCAGCAGTTTGGGGACAGGGGTGAACACCGGGGAGCTGTTTTTT. The chain employs TRBV28 and TRBJ2-2; TRBD1 agrees at 10 bases. Germline lookup yields CDR1 MDHEN and CDR2 SYDVKM. This CDR3 region has 16 residues. V lost 3 bases to trimming and J lost 1 base; unmatched junction nucleotides: 2.

The genes are TRBV7-7 and TRBJ2-1; 7 positions match TRBD2. This CDR3 is built from 15 residues. J gave up 2 bases and V 8 bases, and 9 bases lay outside the gene matches. Germline V gives CDR1 SSHAT, CDR2 FNYEAQ (reference sequence). CDR3: CASSGGVEPYNEQFF. CDR3 in DNA: TGTGCCAGCTCGGGGGGAGTGGAGCCCTACAATGAGCAGTTCTTC.

This clone was seen only once. This sequence joins TRBV5-1 and TRBJ2-1; 8 bases match TRBD1. There are 16 residues in the CDR3. J was trimmed by 4 bases and V by 0 bases; bases with no gene match: 6. Per germline, CDR1 SGHRS and CDR2 YFSETQ. CDR3 region: CASSLGPGGTYNEQFF. The CDR3 bases are TGCGCCAGCAGCTTGGGACCAGGGGGCACTTACAATGAGCAGTTCTTC.